These 23 T cell receptor beta chains were all obtained from the same sample, sequenced in a study of identical twins. TCRdb reprocessed the 5' RACE reads via MiXCR and lists one record per CDR3 protein. The top ten clones hold 10% of a sample with 200,000 to 250,000 distinct CDR3 sequences, under 12% of them seen once. Specimen: memory T cells sorted from blood. The receptors were sampled from a man aged 45-65 years in good health.

This clonotype showed up many times. The J gene is TRBJ1-2, the V gene TRBV12-3 or TRBV12-4; maybe TRBD1 (5 bases). The V end was cut by 1 base, the J end by 5 bases, with 11 bases between. The CDR3 is 14 residues long. CDR3 in DNA: TGTGCCAGCAGTTTAGAGGGGACGGCTTATGGCTACACCTTC. It yields the protein CASSLEGTAYGYTF.

The sample holds many counts of this clonotype. The chain is built from TRBV5-1 and TRBJ2-3; D is perhaps TRBD2 (6 bases). The CDR3 is 18 residues long. Germline V gene data show CDR1 as SGHRS and CDR2 as YFSETQ. V was shortened by 4 bases and J by 4 bases, with 25 bases between the two germline ends. CDR3 bases: TGCGCCAGCAGCAATAGCGCCCCGGGACTGTCGTCTGCAGATACGCAGTATTTT. Residues: CASSNSAPGLSSADTQYF.

The V and J genes are TRBV20-1 and TRBJ2-7; 7 bases match TRBD1. V shed 5 bases and J 5 bases; nucleotides not matched to a gene: 6. Per germline, CDR1 DFQATT and CDR2 SNEGSKA (reference sequence). This CDR3 has 12 residues. The CDR3: CSAEDRVHEQYF. The CDR3 nucleotides read TGCAGTGCTGAAGACAGGGTGCACGAGCAGTACTTC.

The sample holds many counts of this clonotype. The rearrangement uses TRBV6-2 or TRBV6-3 and TRBJ2-1; the D is unclear. The CDR3 consists of 15 residues. The V end lost 4 bases, the J end lost 6 bases, and 16 bases lay between the germline ends. Germline CDR1 and CDR2: MNHEY and SVGEGT. CDR3 sequence: CASSSWGLDPNEQFF. The CDR3 DNA is TGTGCCAGCAGTTCATGGGGTCTTGACCCCAATGAGCAGTTCTTC.

The chain employs TRBV10-3 and TRBJ1-2, with D perhaps TRBD1 (6 bases). Germline CDR1 reads ENHRY; CDR2 reads SYGVKD. The germline V and J ends were trimmed by 4 bases and 0 bases, with 12 bases remaining between them. There are 15 residues in the CDR3. CDR3 residues: CAISGGDTPNYGYTF. The CDR3 DNA is TGTGCCATCAGTGGCGGGGACACCCCTAACTATGGCTACACCTTC.

The chain couples TRBV20-1 to TRBJ1-1; no definite D call. With 1 base removed from V and 5 bases from J, the gap between germline ends came to 14 bases. CDR1 and CDR2 from the germline V gene are DFQATT and SNEGSKA (reference sequence). This CDR3 contains 14 residues. The CDR3: CSARGSYGGTEAFF. DNA for the CDR3: TGCAGTGCTAGAGGTTCCTACGGAGGGACTGAAGCTTTCTTT.

The sample holds a few counts of this clonotype. The chain is built from TRBV6-2 or TRBV6-3 and TRBJ2-4, with D unclear. V was pared by 0 bases and J by 3 bases, with 9 bases between. The CDR3 loop spans 15 amino acids. Germline V gene data show CDR1 as MNHEY and CDR2 as SVGEGT. CDR3 sequence reads: CASSYSPAFKNIQYF. CDR3 in DNA: TGTGCCAGCAGTTACTCTCCGGCGTTCAAAAACATTCAGTACTTC.

The chain links TRBV5-6 to TRBJ1-6; tentatively, D is TRBD1 (5 bases). CDR3 length: 16 residues. Looked up from germline, CDR1 is SGHDT and CDR2 is YYEEEE. The V and J ends lost 4 bases and 6 bases respectively, with 17 bases between them. The CDR3 sequence: CASSVRRGTRNSPLHF. CDR3 bases: TGTGCCAGCAGCGTCCGACGGGGGACTCGTAATTCACCCCTCCACTTT.

The chain links TRBV20-1 to TRBJ1-5; no definite D call. V was clipped by 2 bases and J by 4 bases, with 12 bases between them. There are 14 residues in the CDR3. The V gene's germline CDR1 is DFQATT and CDR2 SNEGSKA (reference sequence). The CDR3 nucleotides are TGCAGTGCTAGACCCCGACGGGTAAATCAGCCCCAGCATTTT. This sequence encodes CSARPRRVNQPQHF.

This clonotype was detected only a few times. V gene TRBV4-3 combines with J gene TRBJ1-5, with D tentatively TRBD1 (5 bases). The CDR3 has 16 amino acids. The germline V gene encodes CDR1 LGHNA and CDR2 YSLEER. V was cut by 3 bases and J by 0 bases, with 12 bases left in between. CDR3: CASSQAAGYSNQPQHF. DNA for the CDR3: TGCGCCAGCAGCCAGGCTGCAGGGTATAGCAATCAGCCCCAGCATTTT.

This clonotype was found once. This chain connects TRBV2 to TRBJ2-2; TRBD2 might be the D (7 bases). Between the trimmed V and J ends, which lost 6 bases and 0 bases, there was a span of 26 bases. The length of the CDR3 is 20 residues. The germline V gene has CDR1 SNHLY and CDR2 FYNNEI. The CDR3 sequence: CASSYPEGGAVSSNTGELFF. For the CDR3, the DNA is TGTGCCAGCAGCTATCCCGAAGGGGGGGCGGTGAGTTCGAACACCGGGGAGCTGTTTTTT.

This clonotype was counted at least ten times. The chain has TRBV4-1 and TRBJ1-6; D not resolved. The CDR3 length is 15 residues. Germline V CDR1 and CDR2: MGHRA, YSYEKL. V lost 4 bases and J 8 bases, leaving 15 bases between the germline ends. CDR3: CASSPWKEVDSPLHF. DNA of the CDR3: TGCGCCAGCAGCCCTTGGAAGGAGGTTGATTCACCCCTCCACTTT.

The rearrangement joins TRBV6-6 to TRBJ2-7; D gene ambiguous. V shed 5 bases and J shed 1 base, with 9 bases lying between them. Looked up from germline, CDR1 is MNHNY and CDR2 is SVGAGI (reference sequence). The CDR3 totals 13 residues. CDR3 DNA: TGTGCCAGCAGTCGGGCCGTATCCTACGAGCAGTACTTC. Amino acids: CASSRAVSYEQYF.

The chain uses TRBV7-9 and TRBJ1-5; D is ambiguous. V was clipped by 5 bases and J by 6 bases, with 14 bases between them. Germline V gene lookup returns CDR1 SEHNR and CDR2 FQNEAQ (reference sequence). The CDR3 loop spans 14 amino acids. CDR3 sequence: CASSQAAGGQPQHF. The CDR3 DNA sequence: TGTGCCAGCAGCCAAGCGGCAGGCGGTCAGCCCCAGCATTTT.

This clonotype occurred many times. The rearrangement uses TRBV12-3 or TRBV12-4 and TRBJ2-1, with D unresolved. The length of the CDR3 is 17 residues. With 2 bases removed from V and 0 bases from J, the gap between germline ends came to 14 bases. DNA of the CDR3: TGTGCCAGCAGTTTACGCGGCGGCTACATCTCCTACAATGAGCAGTTCTTC. It codes for CASSLRGGYISYNEQFF.

This clonotype was counted ten times or more. For the CDR3, the DNA is TGCGCCAGCAGCCTGGGACTAGCGGAGGGCGTCTCCTACGAGCAGTACTTC. Its translation is CASSLGLAEGVSYEQYF. This chain connects TRBV4-3 to TRBJ2-7, with 11 bases lining up with TRBD2. The CDR3 runs 17 residues. Trimming at V came to 4 bases and at J to 0 bases, leaving 8 bases not matched to a gene. Germline lookup yields CDR1 LGHNA and CDR2 YSLEER.

This clonotype appeared many times. The chain joins TRBV28 to TRBJ2-1; no clear D. The CDR3 runs 17 residues. The germline V gene has CDR1 MDHEN and CDR2 SYDVKM. Trimming left V 5 bases short and J 2 bases short, with 19 bases between. The CDR3 is CASSPITRAMAYNEQFF. The CDR3 nucleotides read TGTGCCAGCAGTCCTATTACTCGGGCGATGGCCTACAATGAGCAGTTCTTC.

Only a few counts were recorded for this clonotype. The chain couples TRBV12-3 or TRBV12-4 to TRBJ1-2; 9 bases are a match to TRBD1. This CDR3 has 14 residues. Trimming cost V 7 bases and J 7 bases; bases outside gene matches: 10. This chain's CDR3 is CASINLGQGIGYTF. The CDR3 DNA reads as TGTGCCAGCATCAATTTGGGACAGGGAATTGGCTACACCTTC.

The sample holds many counts of this clonotype. V usage is TRBV7-2 and J usage is TRBJ2-1; no reliable D call. The germline V and J ends were trimmed by 2 bases and 4 bases, with 9 bases remaining between them. Germline CDR1 and CDR2: SGHTA and FQGNSA. This CDR3 is built from 14 residues. CDR3 DNA sequence: TGTGCCAGCAGCTTACTACAGTTGTACAATGAGCAGTTCTTC. It is translated as CASSLLQLYNEQFF. Supplemented by reference TRBV7-2 and TRBJ2-1, the full variable domain reads GAGVSQSPSNKVTEKGKDVELRCDPISGHTALYWYRQSLGQGLEFLIYFQGNSAPDKSGLPSDRFSAERTGGSVSTLTIQRTQQEDSAVYLCASSLLQLYNEQFFGPGTRLTVL.

V is TRBV9 and J is TRBJ2-2; D not resolved. Trimming took 4 bases from V and 4 from J, leaving 17 bases between them. CDR3 length equals 16 residues. Germline V gene sequence: CDR1 SGDLS, CDR2 YYNGEE. In DNA, the CDR3 is TGTGCCAGCAGCCCGCCATGGTCTTCCGTCACCGGGGAGCTGTTTTTT. Translated, it gives CASSPPWSSVTGELFF. The full variable domain, completed using reference TRBV9 and TRBJ2-2, is DSGVTQTPKHLITATGQRVTLRCSPRSGDLSVYWYQQSLDQGLQFLIQYYNGEERAKGNILERFSAQQFPDLHSELNLSSLELGDSALYFCASSPPWSSVTGELFFGEGSRLTVL.

The chain joins TRBV4-3 to TRBJ2-7, with D unclear. CDR1 LGHNA and CDR2 YSLEER come from the germline V gene. V lost 0 bases and J lost 0, with 9 bases in between. This CDR3 has 15 amino acids. The CDR3 here is CASSQDLAASYEQYF. Here the CDR3 DNA reads TGCGCCAGCAGCCAAGATCTGGCAGCCTCCTACGAGCAGTACTTC.

The chain uses TRBV5-1 and TRBJ1-1; TRBD1 is a possible D gene (6 bases). CDR3 length: 17 residues. In germline, CDR1 is SGHRS, CDR2 YFSETQ. V gave up 0 bases and J gave up 3 bases, with 18 bases separating them. The CDR3 DNA reads as TGCGCCAGCAGCTTGGAGGTTAGGCAGGGGAGATACACTGAAGCTTTCTTT. It encodes CASSLEVRQGRYTEAFF.

This clonotype turned up a few times. This sequence joins TRBV4-1 and TRBJ2-1; 7 bases map to TRBD2. Per the germline V gene, CDR1 is MGHRA and CDR2 is YSYEKL. V dropped 0 bases and J dropped 6; count of bases not matched to a gene: 8. This CDR3 region has 16 residues. The CDR3 coding sequence is TGCGCCAGCAGCCAAGAGGGCTGGGGGGGGGGCAATGAGCAGTTCTTC. Translating gives CASSQEGWGGGNEQFF.